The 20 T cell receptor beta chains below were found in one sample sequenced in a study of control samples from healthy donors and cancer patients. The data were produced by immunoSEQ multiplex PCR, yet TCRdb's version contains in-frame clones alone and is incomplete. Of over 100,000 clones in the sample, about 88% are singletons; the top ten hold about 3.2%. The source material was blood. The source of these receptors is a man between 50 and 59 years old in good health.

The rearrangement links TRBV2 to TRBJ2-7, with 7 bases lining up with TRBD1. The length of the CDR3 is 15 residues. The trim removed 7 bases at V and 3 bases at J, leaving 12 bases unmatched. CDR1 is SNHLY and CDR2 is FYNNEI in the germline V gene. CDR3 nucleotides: TGTGCCAGCAAGATGAACAGGGGAATGATCTACGAGCAGTACTTC. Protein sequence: CASKMNRGMIYEQYF. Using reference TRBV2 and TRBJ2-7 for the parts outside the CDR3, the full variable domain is EPEVTQTPSHQVTQMGQEVILRCVPISNHLYFYWYRQILGQKVEFLVSFYNNEISEKSEIFDDQFSVERPDGSNFTLKIRSTKLEDSAMYFCASKMNRGMIYEQYFGPGTRLTVT.

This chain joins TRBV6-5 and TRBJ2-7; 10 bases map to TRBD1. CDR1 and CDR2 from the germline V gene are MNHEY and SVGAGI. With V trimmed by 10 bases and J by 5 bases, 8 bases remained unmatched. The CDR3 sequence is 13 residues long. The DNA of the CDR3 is TGTGCCACCCGGACAGGGGGTTGGAACGAGCAGTACTTC. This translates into CATRTGGWNEQYF.

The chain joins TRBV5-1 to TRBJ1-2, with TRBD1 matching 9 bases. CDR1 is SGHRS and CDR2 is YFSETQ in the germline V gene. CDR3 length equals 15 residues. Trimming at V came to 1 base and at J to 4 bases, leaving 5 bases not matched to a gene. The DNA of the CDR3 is TGCGCCAGCAGCTTGCAAGGGACAGGGAGCTATGGCTACACCTTC. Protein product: CASSLQGTGSYGYTF.

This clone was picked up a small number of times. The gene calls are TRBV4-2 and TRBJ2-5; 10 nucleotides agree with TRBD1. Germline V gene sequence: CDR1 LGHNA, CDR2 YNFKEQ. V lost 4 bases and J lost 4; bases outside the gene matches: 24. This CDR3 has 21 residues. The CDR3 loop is CASSRGVRTGGGDAVGETQYF. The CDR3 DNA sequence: TGTGCCAGCAGCCGAGGGGTCCGGACAGGGGGAGGAGATGCGGTGGGAGAGACCCAGTACTTC.

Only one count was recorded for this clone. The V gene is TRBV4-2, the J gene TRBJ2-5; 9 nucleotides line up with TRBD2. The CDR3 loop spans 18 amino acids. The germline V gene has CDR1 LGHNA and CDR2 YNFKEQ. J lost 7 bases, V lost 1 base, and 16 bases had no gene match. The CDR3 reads CASSQVLSGGNAPATQYF. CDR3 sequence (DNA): TGTGCCAGCAGCCAAGTCCTTAGCGGGGGAAACGCTCCGGCGACCCAGTACTTC.

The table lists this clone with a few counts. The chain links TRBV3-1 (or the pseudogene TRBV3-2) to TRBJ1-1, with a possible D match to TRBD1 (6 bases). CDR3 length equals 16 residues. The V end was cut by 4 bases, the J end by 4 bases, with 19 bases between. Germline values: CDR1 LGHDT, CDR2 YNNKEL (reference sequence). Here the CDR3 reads CASSRSLTGFITEAFF. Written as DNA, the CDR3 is TGTGCCAGCAGCCGAAGTTTAACAGGGTTTATCACTGAAGCTTTCTTT.

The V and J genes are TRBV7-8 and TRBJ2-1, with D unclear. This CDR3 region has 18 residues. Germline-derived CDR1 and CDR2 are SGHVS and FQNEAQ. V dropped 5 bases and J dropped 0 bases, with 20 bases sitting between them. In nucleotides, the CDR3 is TGTGCCAGCAGCCTACAATCCGGTGGCCGGAGCTCCTACAATGAGCAGTTCTTC. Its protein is CASSLQSGGRSSYNEQFF.

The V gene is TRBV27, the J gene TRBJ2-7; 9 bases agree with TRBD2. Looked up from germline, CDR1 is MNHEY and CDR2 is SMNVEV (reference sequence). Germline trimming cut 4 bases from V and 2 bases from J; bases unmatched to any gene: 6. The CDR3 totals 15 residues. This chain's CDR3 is CASSSSSGAPYEQYF. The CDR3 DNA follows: TGTGCCAGCAGTTCCTCTAGCGGGGCTCCCTACGAGCAGTACTTC.

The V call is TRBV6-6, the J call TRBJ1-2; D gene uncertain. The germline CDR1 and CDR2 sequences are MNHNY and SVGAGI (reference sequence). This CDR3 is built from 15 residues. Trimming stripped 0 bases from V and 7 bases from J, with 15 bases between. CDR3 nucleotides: TGTGCCAGCAGTTACTCCATTCGGGATTCGGGTGGCTACACCTTC. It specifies CASSYSIRDSGGYTF.

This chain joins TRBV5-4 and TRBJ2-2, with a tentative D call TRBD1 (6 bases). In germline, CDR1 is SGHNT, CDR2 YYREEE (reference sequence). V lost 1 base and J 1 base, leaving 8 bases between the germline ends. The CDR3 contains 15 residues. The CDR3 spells CASSLKQGNTGELFF. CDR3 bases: TGTGCCAGCAGCTTGAAACAGGGGAACACCGGGGAGCTGTTTTTT.

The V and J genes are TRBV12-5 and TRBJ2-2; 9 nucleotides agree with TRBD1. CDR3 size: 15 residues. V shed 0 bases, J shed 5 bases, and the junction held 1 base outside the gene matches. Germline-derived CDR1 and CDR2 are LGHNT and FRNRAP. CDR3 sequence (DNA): TGTGCTAGTGGTTTGGTACAGGGGGCTACCGGGGAGCTGTTTTTT. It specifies CASGLVQGATGELFF.

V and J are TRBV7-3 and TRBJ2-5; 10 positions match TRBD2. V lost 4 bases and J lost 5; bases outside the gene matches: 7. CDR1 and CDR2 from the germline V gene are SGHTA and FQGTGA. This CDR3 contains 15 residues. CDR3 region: CASSSIAGGLETQYF. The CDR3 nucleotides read TGTGCCAGCAGCTCTATAGCGGGGGGCCTGGAGACCCAGTACTTC.

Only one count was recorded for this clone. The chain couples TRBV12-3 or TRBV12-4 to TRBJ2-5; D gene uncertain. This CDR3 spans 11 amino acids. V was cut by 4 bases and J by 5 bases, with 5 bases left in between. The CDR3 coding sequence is TGTGCCAGCAGTTATCTGGAGACCCAGTACTTC. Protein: CASSYLETQYF.

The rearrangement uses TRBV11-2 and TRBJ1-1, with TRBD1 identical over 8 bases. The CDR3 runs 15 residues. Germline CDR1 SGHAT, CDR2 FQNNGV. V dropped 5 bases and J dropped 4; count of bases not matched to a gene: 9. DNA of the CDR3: TGTGCCAGCAGCGTAGGACAGGGTCTGAGCACTGAAGCTTTCTTT. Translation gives CASSVGQGLSTEAFF.

This CDR3 is CASSMQGGTEAFF. CDR3 nucleotides: TGTGCCAGTAGTATGCAGGGTGGAACTGAAGCTTTCTTT. The J gene is TRBJ1-1, the V gene TRBV19; D possibly corresponds to TRBD1 (5 bases). There are 13 residues in the CDR3. Trimming shortened V by 3 bases and J by 5 bases, and 10 bases separated the two germline ends. Germline loops: CDR1 LNHDA, CDR2 SQIVND (reference sequence). Full variable domain (rest looked up from reference TRBV19 and TRBJ1-1): DGGITQSPKYLFRKEGQNVTLSCEQNLNHDAMYWYRQDPGQGLRLIYYSQIVNDFQKGDIAEGYSVSREKKESFPLTVTSAQKNPTAFYLCASSMQGGTEAFFGQGTRLTVV.

The CDR3 DNA sequence: TGCGCCAGCAGCGATGGGACAACTGCGGGAAACACCATATATTTT. It specifies CASSDGTTAGNTIYF. This chain uses TRBV5-1 with TRBJ1-3, with a possible D match to TRBD1 (6 bases). CDR3 length: 15 residues. The V and J ends lost 4 bases and 4 bases respectively, with 15 bases between them. Germline V gene lookup returns CDR1 SGHRS and CDR2 YFSETQ.

The CDR3 DNA follows: TGTGCCAGCAGTCCGAACCTCCGTCCCCCCTACGAGCAGTACTTC. Its translation is CASSPNLRPPYEQYF. This chain links TRBV28 with TRBJ2-7; D unresolved. V gave up 5 bases and J gave up 2 bases, with 16 bases separating them. The CDR3 has 15 residues. Looked up from germline, CDR1 is MDHEN and CDR2 is SYDVKM. Combining the CDR3 with reference TRBV28 and TRBJ2-7 gives the whole variable domain DVKVTQSSRYLVKRTGEKVFLECVQDMDHENMFWYRQDPGLGLRLIYFSYDVKMKEKGDIPEGYSVSREKKERFSLILESASTNQTSMYLCASSPNLRPPYEQYFGPGTRLTVT.

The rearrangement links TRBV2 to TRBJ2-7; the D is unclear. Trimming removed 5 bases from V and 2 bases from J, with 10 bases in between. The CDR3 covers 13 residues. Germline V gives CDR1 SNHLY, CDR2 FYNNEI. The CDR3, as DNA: TGTGCCAGCAGTAACGACGGAACCTACGAGCAGTACTTC. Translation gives CASSNDGTYEQYF.

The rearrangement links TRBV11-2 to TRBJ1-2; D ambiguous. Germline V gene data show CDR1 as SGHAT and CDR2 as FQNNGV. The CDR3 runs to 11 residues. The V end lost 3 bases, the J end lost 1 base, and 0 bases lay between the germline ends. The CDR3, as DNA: TGTGCCAGCAGCTTTAACTATGGCTACACCTTC. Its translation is CASSFNYGYTF.

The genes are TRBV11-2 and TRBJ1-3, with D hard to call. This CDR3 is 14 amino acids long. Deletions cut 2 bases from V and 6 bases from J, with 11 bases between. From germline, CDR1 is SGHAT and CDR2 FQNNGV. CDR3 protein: CASSLNRQPNTIYF. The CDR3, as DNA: TGTGCCAGCAGCTTAAACCGGCAGCCAAACACCATATATTTT.